This T cell receptor beta chain stems from a study of a mutant IDH1 vaccine in newly diagnosed glioma. The wider study: Eight vaccine doses were administered to patients at weeks 1, 3, 5, 7, 11, 15, 19 and 23. Before enrollment, the patients had been treated with radiotherapy alone, temozolomide alone, or both together. Most of them had received both. General study points: Immune responses arising from the vaccine appeared in more than 80% of patients.

Produced via immunoSEQ multiplex PCR; TCRdb's table is partial and in-frame only. The data show 40,000 to 55,000 clones, around 80% seen once. There are 11 residues in the CDR3. Germline V gives CDR1 MNHEY, CDR2 SVGAGI. V was trimmed by 2 bases and J by 16 bases, leaving 11 bases between them. As to this clone: What it recognizes is unknown.

Time point meaning: week 5, during vaccination. Every single dose of the vaccine, 300 ug of mutant IDH1 20-mer peptide, came with topical imiquimod. Donor tumors were new WHO grade 3 or 4 IDH1-mutant, ATRX-lost astrocytomas. Source: PBMCs, taken from a glioma patient whose treatment included an IDH1 peptide vaccine. This clonotype was obtained from a man aged 50 to 60 with glioma. This chain connects TRBV6-5 to TRBJ1-4; weak D call: TRBD1 (5 bases). The DNA for the CDR3 is TGTGCCAGCAGTTACGGGGGGAGTGAGTTTTTT. The encoded protein is CASSYGGSEFF.